Listed here are 6 T cell receptor beta chains from one sample, sequenced in a study of T cells after posttransplantation cyclophosphamide. Assay: immunoSEQ multiplex PCR; the TCRdb copy retains only in-frame clones and omits some. The data contain approximately 26,000 clones, 80% to 90% of them singletons. The source material was PBMCs. These receptors originate from a man aged 50-59 years.

V gene TRBV13 combines with J gene TRBJ2-3; 7 bases agree with TRBD1. Losses at the gene ends were 4 bases for V and 8 bases for J; bases not matched to a gene: 9. Germline CDR1 PRHDT, CDR2 FYEKMQ (reference sequence). CDR3 length equals 14 residues. The CDR3 spells CASSYYRGGGTQYF. The CDR3 region has the DNA TGTGCCAGCAGCTACTACAGGGGCGGTGGTACGCAGTATTTT.

V gene TRBV2 combines with J gene TRBJ1-2, with TRBD1 identical over 10 bases. V was clipped by 5 bases and J by 5 bases; unmatched bases: 8. Germline CDR1 and CDR2: SNHLY and FYNNEI. This CDR3 is 15 amino acids long. CDR3 amino acids: CASSFGQGEGYGYTF. In nucleotides, the CDR3 is TGTGCCAGCAGTTTTGGACAGGGGGAGGGTTATGGCTACACCTTC.

The chain couples TRBV5-1 to TRBJ2-4, with a tentative D call TRBD1 (6 bases). V lost 4 bases, J lost 4 bases, and 9 bases lay in between. Germline V lookup: CDR1 SGHRS, CDR2 YFSETQ. The CDR3 loop spans 13 amino acids. CDR3 sequence (DNA): TGCGCCAGCAGCCCTGGACAGAAAAACATTCAGTACTTC. Translated, it gives CASSPGQKNIQYF.

This rearrangement joins TRBV10-3 to TRBJ2-5; TRBD1 matches 7 bases. The V gene end was trimmed by 3 bases and the J gene end by 2 bases; junction bases not matched to a gene: 9. CDR3 size: 16 residues. Germline lookup yields CDR1 ENHRY and CDR2 SYGVKD. The CDR3 here is CAISDSGAGGQETQYF. CDR3 bases: TGTGCCATCAGTGACTCAGGGGCAGGGGGACAAGAGACCCAGTACTTC.

The chain uses TRBV5-1 and TRBJ2-1; 8 bases agree with TRBD1. Germline CDR1 and CDR2: SGHRS and YFSETQ. The CDR3 has 15 amino acids. The ends lost 3 bases at V and 8 bases at J; junction bases unmatched: 10. The CDR3 coding sequence is TGCGCCAGCAGCTCGACCTGGACAGGGTCCCATGAGCAGTTCTTC. This gives the protein CASSSTWTGSHEQFF.

The chain is built from TRBV28 and TRBJ2-3, with 9 bases lining up with TRBD1. The CDR3 consists of 14 residues. Germline V CDR1 and CDR2: MDHEN, SYDVKM. The CDR3 reads CAAVGTGTTDTQYF. The DNA of the CDR3 is TGTGCAGCAGTCGGGACAGGGACCACAGATACGCAGTATTTT.